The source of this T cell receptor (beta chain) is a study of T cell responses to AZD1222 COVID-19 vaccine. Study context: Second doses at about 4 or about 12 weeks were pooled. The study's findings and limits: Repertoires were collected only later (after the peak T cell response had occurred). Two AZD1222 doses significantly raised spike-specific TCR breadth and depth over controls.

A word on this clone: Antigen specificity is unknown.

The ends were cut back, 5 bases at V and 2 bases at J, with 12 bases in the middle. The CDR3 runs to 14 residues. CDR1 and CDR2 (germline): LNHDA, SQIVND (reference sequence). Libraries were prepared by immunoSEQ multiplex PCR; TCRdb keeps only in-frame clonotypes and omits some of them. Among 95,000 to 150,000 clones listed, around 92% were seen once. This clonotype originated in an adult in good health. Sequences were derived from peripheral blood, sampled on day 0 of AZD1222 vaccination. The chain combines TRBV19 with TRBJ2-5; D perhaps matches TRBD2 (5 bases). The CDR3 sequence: CASSVRELQETQYF. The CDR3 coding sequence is TGTGCCAGTAGTGTCCGGGAACTACAAGAGACCCAGTACTTC.